This T cell receptor beta chain was obtained from a study of technical replicates of blood from a few donors. TCRdb's table, derived via immunoSEQ multiplex PCR, lists solely in-frame clones and lacks some. Altogether roughly 92,000 clones are present, roughly 95% being singletons, with the ten largest covering around 0.3%. Germline V lookup: CDR1 LGHNA, CDR2 YNFKEQ. V was pared by 0 bases and J by 1 base, with 11 bases between. The CDR3 is 16 amino acids. The specimen was T cells isolated from PBMCs. The chain combines TRBV4-2 with TRBJ2-3; D might be TRBD2 (6 bases). The source of this sequence is a human donor in good health. DNA of the CDR3: TGTGCCAGCAGCCAAGATGCTAGCGAAGGCACAGATACGCAGTATTTT. Its translation is CASSQDASEGTDTQYF.